This T cell receptor beta chain is drawn from a study of T cell changes during pregnancy in multiple sclerosis. A single count supports this clone. V was pared by 6 bases and J by 4 bases, with 15 bases between. The germline CDR1 and CDR2 sequences are MNHEY and SVGAGI. The CDR3 covers 14 residues. This table comes from immunoSEQ multiplex PCR, and its TCRdb copy is limited to in-frame clones, with some not included. The table has approximately 23,000 clones, roughly nine tenths seen once. The sequencing used CD4+ T cells from peripheral blood mononuclear cells, collected in the third trimester of pregnancy. The J gene is TRBJ1-1, the V gene TRBV6-5; D might be TRBD1 (6 bases). This receptor was obtained from a female donor in good health, enrolled as a control in a pregnancy study. The CDR3 coding sequence is TGTGCCAGCAGCCGCGGGGGGGGCGGCACTGAAGCTTTCTTT. This translates into CASSRGGGGTEAFF.